These 20 T cell receptor beta chains share one sample of origin, sequenced in a study of blood T cell repertoires in COVID-19. Sequenced by immunoSEQ multiplex PCR; TCRdb stores in-frame clones only, minus some. The repertoire holds approximately 260,000 clones, about 86% seen once, with 3.3% in the top ten. The sequenced sample consisted of PBMCs or T cells enriched from blood (not recorded which). These receptors were taken from a woman in her 40s with acute COVID-19.

The chain recombines TRBV5-1 with TRBJ2-2; TRBD1 matches at 7 bases. Per germline, CDR1 SGHRS and CDR2 YFSETQ. J was trimmed by 2 bases and V by 3 bases; bases with no gene match: 1. This CDR3 has 14 residues. The CDR3 region is CASSWDRNTGELFF. The CDR3 DNA reads as TGCGCCAGCAGCTGGGACAGAAACACCGGGGAGCTGTTTTTT. The entire variable domain, with the rest obtained from reference TRBV5-1 and TRBJ2-2, is as follows: KAGVTQTPRYLIKTRGQQVTLSCSPISGHRSVSWYQQTPGQGLQFLFEYFSETQRNKGNFPGRFSGRQFSNSRSEMNVSTLELGDSALYLCASSWDRNTGELFFGEGSRLTVL.

The CDR3 spells CASSFETSAHQPYEQYF. The CDR3 nucleotides read TGTGCCAGCAGCTTTGAGACTAGCGCCCACCAACCCTACGAGCAGTACTTC. This sequence joins TRBV7-8 and TRBJ2-7; 8 nucleotides line up with TRBD2. Trimming cost V 3 bases and J 2 bases; bases outside gene matches: 12. The CDR3 is 17 residues long. Germline lookup yields CDR1 SGHVS and CDR2 FQNEAQ.

This clone was seen once. This rearrangement joins TRBV6-2 or TRBV6-3 to TRBJ2-3, with no clear D. Trimming cost V 5 bases and J 4 bases, with 10 bases left between them. The length of the CDR3 is 13 residues. Germline V lookup: CDR1 MNHEY, CDR2 SVGEGT. CDR3 region: CASSIFSADTQYF. CDR3 nucleotide sequence: TGTGCCAGCAGTATCTTCAGCGCAGATACGCAGTATTTT.

This clone was observed a single time. J is TRBJ1-5 and V is TRBV7-6; a possible D gene is TRBD1 (6 bases). CDR1 and CDR2 (germline): SGHVS, FNYEAQ. The V end was cut by 5 bases, the J end by 0 bases, with 14 bases between. The CDR3 has 16 amino acids. This chain's CDR3 is CASSPRGQFSNQPQHF. The DNA for the CDR3 is TGTGCCAGCAGCCCACGTGGACAGTTTAGCAATCAGCCCCAGCATTTT.

This CDR3 is CSVVGQGVYEQYF. The CDR3 bases are TGCAGCGTTGTGGGGCAGGGGGTCTACGAGCAGTACTTC. This chain uses TRBV29-1 with TRBJ2-7; 7 bases are shared with TRBD1. The ends lost 4 bases at V and 3 bases at J; junction bases unmatched: 6. The CDR3 has 13 residues. Germline V gene sequence: CDR1 SQVTM, CDR2 ANQGSEA.

The J gene is TRBJ1-3, the V gene TRBV5-1; 8 nucleotides align to TRBD1. V shed 4 bases and J 4 bases; nucleotides not matched to a gene: 7. Germline V CDR1 and CDR2: SGHRS, YFSETQ. This CDR3 spans 15 amino acids. Here the CDR3 reads CASSETGASGNTIYF. The DNA for the CDR3 is TGCGCCAGCAGCGAGACAGGGGCATCGGGAAACACCATATATTTT.

This clone was counted once. V is TRBV19 and J is TRBJ1-4; no clear D. CDR1 and CDR2 (germline): LNHDA, SQIVND (reference sequence). The length of the CDR3 is 13 residues. The germline V and J ends were trimmed by 1 base and 6 bases, with 6 bases remaining between them. CDR3 amino acids: CASSIGAHEKLFF. The CDR3 nucleotides read TGTGCCAGTAGTATAGGGGCCCATGAAAAACTGTTTTTT.

This rearrangement joins TRBV23-1 to TRBJ1-5; no clear D. TRBV23-1 is an ORF; its function is uncertain. The CDR3 spans 15 residues. V was trimmed by 1 base and J by 6 bases, leaving 13 bases between them. The CDR3 coding sequence is TGCGCCAGCAGTCAATTGGTCAGTCGGAGTCAGCCCCAGCATTTT. This codes for CASSQLVSRSQPQHF.

This chain connects TRBV7-8 to TRBJ1-2; 9 nucleotides align to TRBD1. This CDR3 is built from 15 residues. CDR1 is SGHVS, CDR2 FQNEAQ, per germline. After removal of 5 bases from V and 5 bases from J, the junction contained 9 bases not matched to a gene. The CDR3 loop reads CASSPQGAGWYGYTF. The CDR3 nucleotides are TGTGCCAGCAGCCCACAGGGGGCGGGTTGGTATGGCTACACCTTC.

Only one count was recorded for this clone. V and J are TRBV18 and TRBJ2-3; tentative D call: TRBD1 (5 bases). V was shortened by 0 bases and J by 2 bases, with 9 bases between the two germline ends. Germline V gene sequence: CDR1 KGHSH, CDR2 LQKENI. The CDR3 totals 15 residues. CDR3 DNA sequence: TGTGCCAGCTCACCACCTTCAGGGAACACAGATACGCAGTATTTT. It translates to CASSPPSGNTDTQYF.

The chain uses TRBV19 and TRBJ1-5, with 7 bases fitting TRBD1. The germline V gene has CDR1 LNHDA and CDR2 SQIVND (reference sequence). The junction had 14 bases not matched to a gene; V was cut back by 9 bases and J by 0 bases. This CDR3 has 17 residues. CDR3: CASAGQAAPNSNQPQHF. CDR3 bases: TGTGCCAGCGCCGGACAGGCCGCCCCCAATAGCAATCAGCCCCAGCATTTT.

Notes on this clone: Other DNA sequences in this sample translate to the same CDR3. The chain is built from TRBV19 and TRBJ2-7; 9 bases map to TRBD2. The germline gives CDR1 LNHDA, CDR2 SQIVND (reference sequence). The ends lost 1 base at V and 2 bases at J; junction bases unmatched: 3. CDR3 size: 15 residues. CDR3 coding DNA: TGTGCCAGTAGTATAGGGCTAGCGGGAACCTACGAGCAGTACTTC. Protein sequence: CASSIGLAGTYEQYF.

The genes are TRBV11-3 and TRBJ1-1; unclear D gene. The CDR3 length is 15 residues. Germline V gene data show CDR1 as SGHNT and CDR2 as YENEEA. The V and J ends lost 0 bases and 1 base respectively, with 9 bases between them. The CDR3 nucleotides are TGTGCCAGCAGCTTAGATACTGCTCCGAACACTGAAGCTTTCTTT. It encodes CASSLDTAPNTEAFF.

This chain links TRBV2 with TRBJ1-5; 7 bases line up with TRBD1. The CDR3 length is 13 residues. V was pared by 6 bases and J by 9 bases, with 8 bases of the junction left unmatched. Germline values: CDR1 SNHLY, CDR2 FYNNEI. The CDR3 DNA sequence: TGTGCCAGCAGCCTCACTCCAGGGGGGCCCCAGCATTTT. Its translation: CASSLTPGGPQHF.

The J gene is TRBJ2-2, the V gene TRBV7-2; TRBD1 might be the D (5 bases). The CDR3 contains 14 residues. Trimming removed 6 bases at V and 1 base at J, with 9 bases between. The germline V gene encodes CDR1 SGHTA and CDR2 FQGNSA. CDR3 sequence reads: CASRRQLNTGELFF. As DNA, the CDR3 is TGTGCCAGCAGAAGACAGTTGAACACCGGGGAGCTGTTTTTT.

To note about this clone: Its ends do not fully match the called genes, so a read error is possible. The V call is TRBV30, the J call TRBJ2-1; weak D call: TRBD1 (5 bases). CDR1 and CDR2 (germline): GTSNPN, SVGIG (reference sequence). The CDR3 runs to 10 residues. DNA of the CDR3: TGCATGGCCGCTCAGGGTGAGCAGTTCTTC. It specifies CMAAQGEQFF.

CDR3 nucleotides: TGTGCCAGCAGCTTGGAGCCCGGGACATCGAACACTGAAGCTTTCTTT. Translating it yields CASSLEPGTSNTEAFF. The V and J genes are TRBV5-4 and TRBJ1-1; D is perhaps TRBD1 (6 bases). V was pared by 0 bases and J by 1 base, with 13 bases between. Germline V gives CDR1 SGHNT, CDR2 YYREEE (reference sequence). The CDR3 length is 16 residues. Full variable domain (outside the CDR3, taken from reference TRBV5-4 and TRBJ1-1): ETGVTQSPTHLIKTRGQQVTLRCSSQSGHNTVSWYQQALGQGPQFIFQYYREEENGRGNFPPRFSGLQFPNYSSELNVNALELDDSALYLCASSLEPGTSNTEAFFGQGTRLTVV.

The table lists this clone with a count of one. The rearrangement joins TRBV19 to TRBJ2-1; TRBD2 agrees at 10 bases. V trimming: 3 bases; J trimming: 2 bases; junction bases outside the gene matches: 4. The CDR3 is 16 amino acids. Germline V gene lookup returns CDR1 LNHDA and CDR2 SQIVND (reference sequence). The CDR3 nucleotides read TGTGCCAGTAGTATTGTAGGACTAGCGGCCTACAATGAGCAGTTCTTC. Translated: CASSIVGLAAYNEQFF.

V usage is TRBV24-1 and J usage is TRBJ1-5; 8 nucleotides align to TRBD1. CDR1 KGHDR and CDR2 SFDVKD come from the germline V gene. The CDR3 totals 15 residues. Trimming removed 3 bases from V and 8 bases from J; junction bases left unmatched: 8. Written as DNA, the CDR3 is TGTGCCACCAGTGATCGAGACAGGGGCGGGGAGCCCCAGCATTTT. Its protein is CATSDRDRGGEPQHF.

The chain is built from TRBV6-5 and TRBJ1-1; 7 bases match TRBD1. The CDR3 spans 12 residues. Germline loops: CDR1 MNHEY, CDR2 SVGAGI. With 7 bases clipped from V and 7 bases from J, the junction kept 6 bases outside the gene matches. CDR3 protein: CASMDRTFEAFF. CDR3 nucleotides: TGTGCCAGCATGGACAGGACCTTTGAAGCTTTCTTT.